The present TCR beta chain was sequenced within a study of blood T cell repertoires in COVID-19. TCRdb's copy holds only in-frame clones and misses some; the assay was immunoSEQ multiplex PCR. There are 220,000 or so clones in the sample; around 88% occur only once, and roughly 2% lies in the top ten. Sequences were obtained from PBMCs or T cells enriched from blood (not recorded which). This TCR was sampled from a woman aged 45-59 years who had recovered from COVID-19.

The chain's CDR3 is CASSLVGVWGDNYGYTF. CDR3 in DNA: TGTGCCAGCAGCTTAGTCGGGGTGTGGGGGGATAACTATGGCTACACCTTC. This rearrangement joins TRBV13 to TRBJ1-2; D possibly corresponds to TRBD1 (5 bases). Looked up from germline, CDR1 is PRHDT and CDR2 is FYEKMQ (reference sequence). The CDR3 runs 17 residues. The V end lost 1 base, the J end lost 1 base, and 16 bases lay between the germline ends.